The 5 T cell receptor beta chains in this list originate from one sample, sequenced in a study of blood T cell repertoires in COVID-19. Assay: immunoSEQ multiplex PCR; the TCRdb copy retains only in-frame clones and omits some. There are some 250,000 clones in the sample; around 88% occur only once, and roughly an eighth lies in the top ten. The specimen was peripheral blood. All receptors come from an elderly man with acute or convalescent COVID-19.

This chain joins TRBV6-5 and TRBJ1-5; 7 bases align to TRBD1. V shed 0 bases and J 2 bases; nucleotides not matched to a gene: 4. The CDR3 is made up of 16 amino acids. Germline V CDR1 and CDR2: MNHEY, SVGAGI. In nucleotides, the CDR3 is TGTGCCAGCAGTTACTCGACAGGGAGAGGCAATCAGCCCCAGCATTTT. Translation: CASSYSTGRGNQPQHF.

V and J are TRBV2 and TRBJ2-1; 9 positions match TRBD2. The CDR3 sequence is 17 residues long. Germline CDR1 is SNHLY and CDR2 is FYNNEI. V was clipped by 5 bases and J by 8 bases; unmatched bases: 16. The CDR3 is CASSKRLSAGGPDEQFF. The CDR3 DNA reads TGTGCCAGCAGTAAACGACTATCAGCGGGAGGTCCCGATGAGCAGTTCTTC.

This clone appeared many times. The CDR3 region is CDPSGGGEQFF. Here the CDR3 DNA reads TGTGATCCTAGCGGGGGTGGAGAGCAGTTCTTC. The chain couples TRBV7-7 to TRBJ2-1; 10 nucleotides line up with TRBD2. Per germline, CDR1 SSHAT and CDR2 FNYEAQ (reference sequence). This CDR3 spans 11 amino acids.

CDR3 coding DNA: TGTGCCAGCAGTTTAGCGGGACAGGGTTACACAGATACGCAGTATTTT. It specifies CASSLAGQGYTDTQYF. The chain joins TRBV28 to TRBJ2-3; the match to TRBD1 covers 9 bases. This CDR3 is 16 amino acids long. The germline gives CDR1 MDHEN, CDR2 SYDVKM. Trimming removed 2 bases from V and 2 bases from J; junction bases left unmatched: 5.

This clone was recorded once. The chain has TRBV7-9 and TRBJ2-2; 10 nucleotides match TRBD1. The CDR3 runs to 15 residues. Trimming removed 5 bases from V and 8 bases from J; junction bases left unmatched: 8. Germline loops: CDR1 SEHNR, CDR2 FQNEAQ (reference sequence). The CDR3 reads CASSLRTGGSGELFF. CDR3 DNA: TGTGCCAGCAGCCTTCGGACAGGGGGGTCTGGGGAGCTGTTTTTT. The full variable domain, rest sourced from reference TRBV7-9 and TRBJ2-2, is DTGVSQNPRHKITKRGQNVTFRCDPISEHNRLYWYRQTLGQGPEFLTYFQNEAQLEKSRLLSDRFSAERPKGSFSTLEIQRTEQGDSAMYLCASSLRTGGSGELFFGEGSRLTVL.